This TCR beta chain emerged from a study of beta chain features in type 1 diabetes. Notes on the study in general: VDJ junctions from type 1 diabetes patients carried fewer insertions and larger deletions. Patients' naive, central memory and Treg TCRB repertoires seemed closer to one another than those of healthy donors.

This clone came up a few times. Its antigen is as yet unknown. Since all of the isolated RNA was reverse transcribed, expressed TCRB transcripts were what got sequenced. It was found that naive, central memory and regulatory T cell samples averaged about 3.4 million reads. TCRdb's table, derived via immunoSEQ multiplex PCR, lists solely in-frame clones and lacks some. The sample has under 900,000 clones; about a sixth are singletons. Germline V gene data show CDR1 as SEHNR and CDR2 as FQNEAQ (reference sequence). V lost 1 base and J 3 bases, leaving 10 bases between the germline ends. The CDR3 loop spans 14 amino acids. Purity (above 95%) was reached by all sorted populations.

The V call is TRBV7-9, the J call TRBJ2-7; D is possibly TRBD2 (7 bases). The sequenced sample consisted of naive CD4+ T cells from blood. The origin of this receptor is a woman aged 18-29 years in good health. The CDR3, as DNA: TGTGCCAGCAGCTTAGTGGGAGGGGGCTACGAGCAGTACTTC. It codes for CASSLVGGGYEQYF.